The clone carrying this TCR beta chain occurred a few times. V dropped 5 bases and J dropped 3 bases, with 14 bases sitting between them. The CDR3 runs 14 residues. The germline V gene encodes CDR1 SGHTA and CDR2 FQGNSA. This entry belongs to a study of blood T cell repertoires in COVID-19. Assay: immunoSEQ multiplex PCR; the TCRdb copy retains only in-frame clones and omits some. The data contain approximately 180,000 clones, 75% to 80% of them seen just once; the ten biggest clones take up less than 30%. This clonotype was sampled from a woman in her 70s with acute or convalescent COVID-19. The chain is built from TRBV7-2 and TRBJ2-7, with D possibly being TRBD1 (6 bases). The sample taken for sequencing was peripheral blood. CDR3 sequence: CASSPNRVGYEQYF. CDR3 in DNA: TGTGCCAGCAGCCCGAACAGGGTCGGCTACGAGCAGTACTTC.